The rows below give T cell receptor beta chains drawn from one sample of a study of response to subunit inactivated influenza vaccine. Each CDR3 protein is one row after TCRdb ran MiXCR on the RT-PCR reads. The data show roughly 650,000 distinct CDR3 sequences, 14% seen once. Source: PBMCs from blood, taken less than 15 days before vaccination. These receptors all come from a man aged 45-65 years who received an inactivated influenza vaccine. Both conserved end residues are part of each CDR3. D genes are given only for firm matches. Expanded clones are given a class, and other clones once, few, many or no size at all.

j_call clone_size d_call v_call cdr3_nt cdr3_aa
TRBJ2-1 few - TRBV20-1 TGCAGTGCTAGAGAAGGGGGGAGGGCCTACAATGAGCAGTTCTTC CSAREGGRAYNEQFF
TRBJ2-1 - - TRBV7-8 TGTGCCAGCAGCTTAAATGCAGGATTTACCTGGGATGAGCAGTTCTTC CASSLNAGFTWDEQFF
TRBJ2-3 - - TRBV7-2 TGTGCCAGCAGCCAATCTCCGGGACTCAGCACAGATACGCAGTATTTT CASSQSPGLSTDTQYF
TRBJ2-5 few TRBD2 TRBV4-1 TGCGCCAGCAGCCCCCCTCGCGGGGGGACTACCCAAGAGACCCAGTACTTC CASSPPRGGTTQETQYF
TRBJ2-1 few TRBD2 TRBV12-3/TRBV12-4 TGTGCCAGCAGCCTGGGACTAGCGGGGGTAATAGGGAATGAGCAGTTCTTC CASSLGLAGVIGNEQFF
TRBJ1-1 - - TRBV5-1 TGCGCCAGCAGCCTCCAAATCTCGAACACTGAAGCTTTCTTT CASSLQISNTEAFF
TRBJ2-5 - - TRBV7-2 TGTGCCAGCAGCCCGGGTGGAGGGACAGAAGAGACCCAGTACTTC CASSPGGGTEETQYF
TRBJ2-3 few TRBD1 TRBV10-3 TGTGCCATCAGTGAGTTACGGGACAGAAGCACAGATACGCAGTATTTT CAISELRDRSTDTQYF
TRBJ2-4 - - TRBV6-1 TGTGCCAGCAGAAAATCACTAGGGAACATTCAGTACTTC CASRKSLGNIQYF
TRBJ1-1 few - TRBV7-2 TGTGCCAGCAGCCCCTTGCACACTGAAGCTTTCTTT CASSPLHTEAFF
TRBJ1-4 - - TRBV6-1 TGTGCCAGCAGCAGACAGGCTGCAACTAATGAAAAACTGTTTTTT CASSRQAATNEKLFF
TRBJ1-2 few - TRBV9 TGTGCCAGCAGTGGCGAGGCAGTAAACTATGGCTACACCTTC CASSGEAVNYGYTF
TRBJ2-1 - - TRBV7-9 TGTGCCAGCAGCCTTATCTCCCTCGGGGGATGGCAGTTCTTC CASSLISLGGWQFF
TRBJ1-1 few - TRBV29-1 TGCAGCGTTGAGCTCTTGGGTGCTGAAGCTTTCTTT CSVELLGAEAFF
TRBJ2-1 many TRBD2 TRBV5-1 TGCGCCAGCACCTCCCGGGCCTGGACTAGCGGGAGTGTGGATGAGCAGTTCTTC CASTSRAWTSGSVDEQFF
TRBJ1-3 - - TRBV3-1 TGTGCCAGCAGCCAAGAGAGGGTAACTGGAAACACCATATATTTT CASSQERVTGNTIYF
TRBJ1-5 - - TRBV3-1 TGTGCCAGCAGCCAGGGAAGGAGTAGCAATCAGCCCCAGCATTTT CASSQGRSSNQPQHF
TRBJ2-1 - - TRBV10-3 TGTGCCATCAGTGATCGGGCAACAGCCAATGAGCAGTTCTTC CAISDRATANEQFF
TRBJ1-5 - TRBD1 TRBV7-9 TGTGCCAGCAGTCAACAGGGGGCTAATCAGCCCCAGCATTTT CASSQQGANQPQHF
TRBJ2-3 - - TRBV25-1 TGTGCCAGCAGTTCCACCCTGGGGAATCCCACAGATACGCAGTATTTT CASSSTLGNPTDTQYF
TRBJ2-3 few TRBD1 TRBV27 TGTGCCAGCAGTTCTCGACAGGGAGTAAGCACAGATACGCAGTATTTT CASSSRQGVSTDTQYF
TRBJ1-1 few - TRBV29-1 TGCAGCGTCGCGGTGTTGACCGATCGGGCTTTCTTT CSVAVLTDRAFF